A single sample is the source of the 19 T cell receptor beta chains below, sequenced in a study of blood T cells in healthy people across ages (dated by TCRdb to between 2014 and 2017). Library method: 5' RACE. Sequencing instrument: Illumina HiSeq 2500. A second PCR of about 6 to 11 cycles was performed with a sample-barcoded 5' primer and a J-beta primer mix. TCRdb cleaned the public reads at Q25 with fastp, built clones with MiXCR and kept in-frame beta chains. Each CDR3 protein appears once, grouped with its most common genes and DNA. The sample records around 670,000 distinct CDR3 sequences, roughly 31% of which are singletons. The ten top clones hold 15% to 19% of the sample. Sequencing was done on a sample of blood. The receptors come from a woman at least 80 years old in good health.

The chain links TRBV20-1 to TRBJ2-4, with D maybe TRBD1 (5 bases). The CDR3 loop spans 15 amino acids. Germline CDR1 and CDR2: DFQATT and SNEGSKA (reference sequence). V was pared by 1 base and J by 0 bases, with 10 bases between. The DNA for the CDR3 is TGCAGTGCTAGAGCACAGGTCCGAGCCAAAAACATTCAGTACTTC. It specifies CSARAQVRAKNIQYF.

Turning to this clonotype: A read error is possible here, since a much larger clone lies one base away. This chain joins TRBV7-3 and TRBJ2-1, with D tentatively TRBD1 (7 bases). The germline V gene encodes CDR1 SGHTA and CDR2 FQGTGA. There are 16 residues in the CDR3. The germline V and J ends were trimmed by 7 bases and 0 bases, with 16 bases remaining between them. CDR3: CASKPSEGASYNEQFF. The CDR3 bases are TGTGCCAGCAAGCCTAGCGAGGGGGCCTCCTACAATGAGCAGTTCTTC.

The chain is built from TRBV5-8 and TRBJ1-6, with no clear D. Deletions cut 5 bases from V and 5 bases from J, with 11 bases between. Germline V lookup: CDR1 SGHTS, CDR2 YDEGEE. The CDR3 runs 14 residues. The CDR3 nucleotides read TGTGCCAGCAGTCGGAGGACGGATAATTCACCCCTCCACTTT. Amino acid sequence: CASSRRTDNSPLHF.

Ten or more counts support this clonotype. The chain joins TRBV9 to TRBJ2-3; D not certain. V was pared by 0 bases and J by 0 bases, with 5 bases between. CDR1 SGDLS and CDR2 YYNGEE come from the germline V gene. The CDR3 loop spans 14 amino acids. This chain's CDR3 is CASSVDRSTDTQYF. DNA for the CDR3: TGTGCCAGCAGCGTAGATCGCAGCACAGATACGCAGTATTTT.

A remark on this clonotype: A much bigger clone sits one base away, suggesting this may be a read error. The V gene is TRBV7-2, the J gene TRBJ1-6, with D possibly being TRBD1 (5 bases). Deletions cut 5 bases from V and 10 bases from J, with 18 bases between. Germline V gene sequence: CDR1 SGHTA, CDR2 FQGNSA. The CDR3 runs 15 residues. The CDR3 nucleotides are TGTGCCAGCAGCGCCGGACGGGGGAGAGAATCACCCCTCCACTTT. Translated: CASSAGRGRESPLHF.

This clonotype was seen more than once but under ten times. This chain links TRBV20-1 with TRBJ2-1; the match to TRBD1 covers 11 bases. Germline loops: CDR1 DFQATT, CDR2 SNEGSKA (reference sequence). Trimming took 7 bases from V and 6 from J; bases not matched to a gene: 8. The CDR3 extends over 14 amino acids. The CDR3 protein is CSGRGQGACNEQFF. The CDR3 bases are TGCAGTGGGCGTGGACAGGGGGCTTGCAATGAGCAGTTCTTC.

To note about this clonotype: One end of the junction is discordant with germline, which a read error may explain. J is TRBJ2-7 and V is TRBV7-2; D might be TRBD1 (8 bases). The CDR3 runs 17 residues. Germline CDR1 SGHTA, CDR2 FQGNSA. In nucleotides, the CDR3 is TGTGCCAGCAGCTTAGCACAGGGGGGGCGCATTTTTAATGAGCGGTACTTC. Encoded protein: CASSLAQGGRIFNERYF.

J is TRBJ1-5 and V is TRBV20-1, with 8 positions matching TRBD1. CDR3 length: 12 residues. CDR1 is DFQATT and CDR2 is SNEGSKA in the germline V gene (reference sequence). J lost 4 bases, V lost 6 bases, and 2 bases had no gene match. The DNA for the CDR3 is TGCAGTGCCTACAGGGGGAATCAGCCCCAGCATTTT. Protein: CSAYRGNQPQHF.

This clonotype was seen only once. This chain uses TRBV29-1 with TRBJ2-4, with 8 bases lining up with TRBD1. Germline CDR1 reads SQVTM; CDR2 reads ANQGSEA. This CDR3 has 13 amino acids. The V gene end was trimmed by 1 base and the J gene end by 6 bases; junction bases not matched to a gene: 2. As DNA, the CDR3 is TGCAGCGTTGAAGGGACAGGGACAAACATTCAGTACTTC. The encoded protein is CSVEGTGTNIQYF.

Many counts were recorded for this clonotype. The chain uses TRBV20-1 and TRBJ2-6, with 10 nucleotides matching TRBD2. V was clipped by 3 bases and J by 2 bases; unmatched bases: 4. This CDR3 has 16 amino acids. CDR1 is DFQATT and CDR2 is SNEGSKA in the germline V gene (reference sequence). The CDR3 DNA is TGCAGTGCTAGTACAACTAGCGGGGCTGGGGCCAACGTCCTGACTTTC. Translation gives CSASTTSGAGANVLTF.

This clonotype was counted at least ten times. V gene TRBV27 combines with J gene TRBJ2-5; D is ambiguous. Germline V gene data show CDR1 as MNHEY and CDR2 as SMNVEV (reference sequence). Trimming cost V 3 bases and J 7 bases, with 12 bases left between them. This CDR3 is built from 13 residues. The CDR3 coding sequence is TGTGCCAGCAGTTTGAGCGCCTTGGGGACCCAGTACTTC. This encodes CASSLSALGTQYF.

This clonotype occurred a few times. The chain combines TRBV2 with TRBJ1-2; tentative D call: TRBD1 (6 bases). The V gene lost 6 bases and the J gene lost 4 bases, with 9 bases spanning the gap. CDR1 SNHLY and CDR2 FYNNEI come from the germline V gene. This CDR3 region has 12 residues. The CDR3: CASRDSAYGYTF. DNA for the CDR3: TGTGCCAGCAGGGACAGCGCCTATGGCTACACCTTC.

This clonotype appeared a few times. The CDR3 DNA sequence: TGTGCCAGCAGTTACCTTCTGGGCAGGGGAAGCAATCAGCCCCAGCATTTT. Amino acids: CASSYLLGRGSNQPQHF. The J gene is TRBJ1-5, the V gene TRBV6-2 or TRBV6-3, with TRBD1 as a possible D gene (6 bases). Deletions cut 2 bases from V and 1 base from J, with 15 bases between. The germline V gene encodes CDR1 MNHEY and CDR2 SVGEGT. The CDR3 extends over 17 amino acids.

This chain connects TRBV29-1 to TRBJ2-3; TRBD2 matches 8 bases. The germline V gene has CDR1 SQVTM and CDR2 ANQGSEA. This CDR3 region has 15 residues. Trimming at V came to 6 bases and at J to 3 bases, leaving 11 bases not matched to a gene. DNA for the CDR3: TGCAGCGTGGAGGGGTGGCGGGGGGCAACAGATACGCAGTATTTT. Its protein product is CSVEGWRGATDTQYF.

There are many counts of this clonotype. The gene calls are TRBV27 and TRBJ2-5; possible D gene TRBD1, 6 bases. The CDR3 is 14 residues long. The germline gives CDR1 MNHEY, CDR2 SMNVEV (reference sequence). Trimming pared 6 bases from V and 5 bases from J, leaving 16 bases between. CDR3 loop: CASRGAGAGETQYF. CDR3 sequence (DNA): TGTGCCAGCAGGGGTGCAGGGGCAGGGGAGACCCAGTACTTC.

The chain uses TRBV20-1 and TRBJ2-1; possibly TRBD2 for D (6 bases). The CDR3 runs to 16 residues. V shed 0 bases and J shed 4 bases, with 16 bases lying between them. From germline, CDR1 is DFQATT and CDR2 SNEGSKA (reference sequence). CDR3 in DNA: TGCAGTGCTAGAGACCCCGGGACTCTAACTTACAATGAGCAGTTCTTC. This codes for CSARDPGTLTYNEQFF.

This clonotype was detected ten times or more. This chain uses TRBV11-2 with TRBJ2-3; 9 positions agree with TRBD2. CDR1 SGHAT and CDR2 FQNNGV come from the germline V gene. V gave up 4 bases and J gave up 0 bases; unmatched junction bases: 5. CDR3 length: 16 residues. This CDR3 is CASSSGLAPSTDTQYF. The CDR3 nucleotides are TGTGCCAGCAGCTCGGGACTAGCTCCGAGCACAGATACGCAGTATTTT.

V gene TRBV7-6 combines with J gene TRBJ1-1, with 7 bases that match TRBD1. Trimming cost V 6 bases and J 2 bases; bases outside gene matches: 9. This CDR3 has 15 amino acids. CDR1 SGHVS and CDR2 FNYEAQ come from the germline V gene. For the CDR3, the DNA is TGTGCCAGCAGGACCATAAGGGGGCTAAACACTGAAGCTTTCTTT. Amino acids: CASRTIRGLNTEAFF. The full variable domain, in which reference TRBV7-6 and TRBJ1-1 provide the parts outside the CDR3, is GAGVSQSPRYKVTKRGQDVALRCDPISGHVSLYWYRQALGQGPEFLTYFNYEAQQDKSGLPNDRFSAERPEGSISTLTIQRTEQRDSAMYRCASRTIRGLNTEAFFGQGTRLTVV.

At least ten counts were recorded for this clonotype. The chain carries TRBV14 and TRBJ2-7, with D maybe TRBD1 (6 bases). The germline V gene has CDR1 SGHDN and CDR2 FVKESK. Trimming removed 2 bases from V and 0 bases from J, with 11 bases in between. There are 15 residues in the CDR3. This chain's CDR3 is CASSQQGRGSYEQYF. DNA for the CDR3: TGTGCCAGCAGCCAACAGGGGCGCGGCTCCTACGAGCAGTACTTC.